This T cell receptor (beta chain) came from a study of T cells in narcolepsy. Study results and caveats: Reportedly, autoreactive clonotypes were serially detected in patients' blood but not controls'. Autoreactive HCRT-specific and TRIB2-specific clonotypes were marked in same-patient CSF-versus-blood CD4+ comparisons. Autoreactive clone sequences were missing from some blood memory CD4+ repertoires.

Sequencing was performed with immunoSEQ multiplex PCR; in TCRdb, only in-frame clones are kept and a portion is missing. Of about 30,000 clones listed, roughly 77% were seen once; the top ten hold around 0.96%. As for this clone: Its specificity is unknown. An end of the junction differs from the germline gene, which may be a read error.

Sequenced input: CD45RA- memory CD4+ T cells from PBMCs. The TCR sequence derives from a human donor with narcolepsy.

The CDR3 nucleotides are TGTGCTAGCAGCCCATACCTGGGACAGGGAGTTTCCGGGGAGCTGTTTTTT. Translated, it gives CASSPYLGQGVSGELFF. The gene calls are TRBV7-7 and TRBJ2-2; TRBD1 matches 9 bases. CDR1 SSHAT and CDR2 FNYEAQ come from the germline V gene (reference sequence). There are 17 residues in the CDR3.